This TCR beta chain derives from a study of T cell responses to AZD1222 COVID-19 vaccine. Whole-study results and caveats: Targets within unmutated variant regions were reportedly found for nearly half of spike-specific TCRs. Just 5 or 6 AZD1222 recipients tested seropositive at baseline. Spike regions recognized by vaccine-associated CD4 TCRs spanned the protein, led by 160-218 and 743-854.

To note about this clone: Its target is not known.

TCRdb keeps only in-frame clones here, not all; method: immunoSEQ multiplex PCR. There are about 120,000 clones in the sample; about 94% occur only once, and 2.5% to 3% lies in the top ten. The length of the CDR3 is 15 residues. The germline V gene encodes CDR1 MNHEY and CDR2 SVGAGI. The V segment lost 6 bases and the J segment 7 bases; nucleotides outside the gene matches: 11. Second-dose groups at about 4 or about 12 weeks were pooled. This specimen consisted of peripheral blood, obtained 28 days after the second AZD1222 dose. This clonotype originated in an adult who received the AZD1222 COVID-19 vaccine. The chain uses TRBV6-5 and TRBJ1-2; TRBD1 agrees at 10 bases. This CDR3 is CASSPLRQGALGYTF. The CDR3, as DNA: TGTGCCAGCAGCCCACTAAGACAGGGGGCGCTTGGCTACACCTTC.